The 12 T cell receptor beta chains below all came from one sample that was sequenced in a study of tumor-infiltrating lymphocytes in primary liver carcinoma. The investigators made TCR beta cDNA from 400 to 500 ng total RNA, using a constant-region primer. Investigators got TCR beta libraries out of three nested multiplex PCR rounds, done with slightly modified ARM-PCR. TRBV1-TRBV30 forward primers paired with a C-beta reverse primer were used in the first two PCR rounds, which ran roughly 9 cycles each. One entry per CDR3 protein results from TCRdb running MiXCR on the multiplex PCR reads. Of over 250,000 distinct CDR3 sequences in the sample, 45% to 70% are singletons; the top ten hold about 18%. It was unsorted whole blood that yielded blood RNA, and germline DNA was also extracted. The sample comprised peripheral blood. The receptors were sampled from a woman younger than 45 with primary liver carcinoma and hepatitis B virus infection.

This clonotype was detected many times. The J gene is TRBJ2-1, the V gene TRBV11-2; 11 positions match TRBD2. V lost 5 bases and J lost 4; bases outside the gene matches: 4. The germline V gene has CDR1 SGHAT and CDR2 FQNNGV. The CDR3 consists of 15 residues. In nucleotides, the CDR3 is TGTGCCAGCAGCCCGGGACTAGCGGCTTACAATGAGCAGTTCTTC. Amino acids: CASSPGLAAYNEQFF.

This clonotype was observed a handful of times. The V and J genes are TRBV5-4 and TRBJ2-3, with 10 nucleotides matching TRBD2. Per germline, CDR1 SGHNT and CDR2 YYREEE (reference sequence). With 5 bases clipped from V and 6 bases from J, the junction kept 6 bases outside the gene matches. The CDR3 is 14 residues long. This chain's CDR3 is CASRRAGGSDTQYF. DNA for the CDR3: TGTGCCAGCAGAAGAGCGGGAGGGTCGGATACGCAGTATTTT.

A word on this clonotype: A much larger clone is a single base away; this may be a read error. This sequence joins TRBV6-6 and TRBJ2-7; possibly TRBD1 or TRBD2 for D (5 bases each). Germline CDR1 MNHNY, CDR2 SVGAGI (reference sequence). The CDR3 sequence is 14 residues long. Trimming left V 6 bases short and J 2 bases short, with 14 bases between. In DNA form, the CDR3 reads TGTGCCAGCAGAGGTGCTATGGGACCCTACGAGCAGTACTTC. Protein product: CASRGAMGPYEQYF.

Comments on this clonotype: With a much larger clone just one base away, this may be a read error. The chain employs TRBV4-2 and TRBJ2-7; 14 bases are a match to TRBD2. The CDR3 runs 15 residues. CDR1 is LGHNA and CDR2 is YNFKEQ in the germline V gene. CDR3 DNA sequence: TGTGCCAGGAGCCAAGGGGGACTAGCGGGAGATGAGCAGTACTTC. Translated, it gives CARSQGGLAGDEQYF.

The chain uses TRBV12-3 or TRBV12-4 and TRBJ1-2; tentative D call: TRBD1 (6 bases). The CDR3 totals 18 residues. V lost 3 bases and J 4 bases, leaving 24 bases between the germline ends. For the CDR3, the DNA is TGTGCCAGCAGTTTTTGGGGGCGGGGGCGTGGTTCCTCCTATGGCTACACCTTC. Translation gives CASSFWGRGRGSSYGYTF.

This clonotype was found a few times. The rearrangement links TRBV7-9 to TRBJ1-1; unclear D gene. This CDR3 contains 12 residues. Germline loops: CDR1 SEHNR, CDR2 FQNEAQ (reference sequence). Deletions cut 4 bases from V and 8 bases from J, with 11 bases between. CDR3 loop: CASSSNGREAFF. The CDR3 DNA is TGTGCCAGCAGCTCAAACGGACGAGAAGCTTTCTTT.

Worth noting for this clonotype: Germline is not matched at one junction end, which may reflect a read error. The J gene is TRBJ2-7, the V gene TRBV11-1; D tentatively reads TRBD1 or TRBD2 (5 bases each). The CDR3 consists of 16 residues. Germline V gene sequence: CDR1 SGHAT, CDR2 FQDESV (reference sequence). The CDR3 DNA follows: TGTGTCAGCAGCTTAACGAGGGACCCCGTCTCGGCCGAGCAGTACTTC. Its protein product is CVSSLTRDPVSAEQYF.

On this clonotype: The junction departs from germline at one end; a sequencing error may be responsible. This sequence joins TRBV12-3 or TRBV12-4 and TRBJ1-1; 8 bases are shared with TRBD1. There are 14 residues in the CDR3. The CDR3: CASNFDDRGSEAFF. CDR3 coding DNA: TGTGCCAGCAATTTTGACGACAGGGGTTCTGAAGCCTTCTTT.

This clonotype appeared a few times. An end of the junction differs from the germline gene, which may be a read error. The chain carries TRBV29-1 and TRBJ1-1, with 8 nucleotides matching TRBD1. CDR1 SQVTM and CDR2 ANQGSEA come from the germline V gene. This CDR3 has 13 residues. The CDR3 region is CSVPGGRGPEAFF. The CDR3 bases are TGCAGCGTCCCGGGGGGCAGGGGGCCTGAGGCTTTCTTT. The variable domain in full, completed from reference TRBV29-1 and TRBJ1-1, reads SAVISQKPSRDICQRGTSLTIQCQVDSQVTMMFWYRQQPGQSLTLIATANQGSEATYESGFVIDKFPISRPNLTFSTLTVSNMSPEDSSIYLCSVPGGRGPEAFFGQGTRLTVV.

V gene TRBV5-1 combines with J gene TRBJ2-1, with 7 bases fitting TRBD2. The CDR3 totals 16 residues. Germline CDR1 reads SGHRS; CDR2 reads YFSETQ. J lost 6 bases, V lost 1 base, and 10 bases had no gene match. The CDR3, as DNA: TGCGCCAGCAGCTTGAGTTTGGGGGAGGGCCGCAATGAGCAGTTCTTC. Its translation: CASSLSLGEGRNEQFF.

A word on this clonotype: A much larger clone differs by one base, so this may be a read error. This chain uses TRBV4-3 with TRBJ2-2; maybe TRBD1 (6 bases). This CDR3 is 17 amino acids long. Trimming left V 5 bases short and J 3 bases short, with 19 bases between. CDR1 is LGHNA, CDR2 YSLEER, per germline. The CDR3 region is CASSAGGRGEYTGELFF. CDR3 DNA: TGCGCCAGCAGCGCCGGTGGCAGGGGAGAGTACACCGGGGAGCTGTTTTTT.

This clonotype was observed a handful of times. The V gene is TRBV4-2, the J gene TRBJ2-1; 10 bases match TRBD2. Germline V gene sequence: CDR1 LGHNA, CDR2 YNFKEQ. The trim removed 3 bases at V and 2 bases at J, leaving 10 bases unmatched. The CDR3 is made up of 18 amino acids. The chain's CDR3 is CASSQATGTSVPYNEQFF. As DNA, the CDR3 is TGTGCCAGCAGCCAGGCGACCGGGACTAGCGTCCCCTACAATGAGCAGTTCTTC.